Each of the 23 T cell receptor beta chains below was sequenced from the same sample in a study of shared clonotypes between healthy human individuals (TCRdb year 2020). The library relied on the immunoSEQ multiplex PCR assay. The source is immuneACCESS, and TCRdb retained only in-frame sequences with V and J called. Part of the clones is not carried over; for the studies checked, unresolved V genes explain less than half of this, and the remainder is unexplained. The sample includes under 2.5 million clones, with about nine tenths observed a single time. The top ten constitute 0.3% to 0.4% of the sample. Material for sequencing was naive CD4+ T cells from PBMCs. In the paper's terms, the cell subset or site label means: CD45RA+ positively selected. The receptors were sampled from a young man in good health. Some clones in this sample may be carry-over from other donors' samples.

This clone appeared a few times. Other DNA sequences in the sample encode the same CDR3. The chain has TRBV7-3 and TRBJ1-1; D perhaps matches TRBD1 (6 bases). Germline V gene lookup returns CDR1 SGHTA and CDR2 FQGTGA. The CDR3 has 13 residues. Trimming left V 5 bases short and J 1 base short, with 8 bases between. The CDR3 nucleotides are TGTGCCAGCAGCGGACAGCCGAACACTGAAGCTTTCTTT. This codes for CASSGQPNTEAFF.

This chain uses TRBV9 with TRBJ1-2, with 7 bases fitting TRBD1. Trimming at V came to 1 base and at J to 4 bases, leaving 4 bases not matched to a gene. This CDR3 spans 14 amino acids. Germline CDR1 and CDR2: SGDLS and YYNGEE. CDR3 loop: CASSVSTGSYGYTF. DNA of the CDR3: TGTGCCAGCAGCGTATCGACAGGGAGCTATGGCTACACCTTC.

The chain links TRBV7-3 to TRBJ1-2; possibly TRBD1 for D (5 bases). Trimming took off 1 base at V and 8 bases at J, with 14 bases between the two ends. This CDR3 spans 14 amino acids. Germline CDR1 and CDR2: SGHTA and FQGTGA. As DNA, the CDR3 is TGTGCCAGCAGCTTAAATGGCAGGGAGGGCGGCTACACCTTC. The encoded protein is CASSLNGREGGYTF.

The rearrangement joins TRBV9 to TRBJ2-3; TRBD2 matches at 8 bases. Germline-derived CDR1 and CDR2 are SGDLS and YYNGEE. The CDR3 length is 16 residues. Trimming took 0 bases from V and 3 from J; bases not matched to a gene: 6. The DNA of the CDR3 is TGTGCCAGCAGCGTAGCAGGTAGCGGGACTACAGATACGCAGTATTTT. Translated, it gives CASSVAGSGTTDTQYF. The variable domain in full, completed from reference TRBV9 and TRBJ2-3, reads DSGVTQTPKHLITATGQRVTLRCSPRSGDLSVYWYQQSLDQGLQFLIQYYNGEERAKGNILERFSAQQFPDLHSELNLSSLELGDSALYFCASSVAGSGTTDTQYFGPGTRLTVL.

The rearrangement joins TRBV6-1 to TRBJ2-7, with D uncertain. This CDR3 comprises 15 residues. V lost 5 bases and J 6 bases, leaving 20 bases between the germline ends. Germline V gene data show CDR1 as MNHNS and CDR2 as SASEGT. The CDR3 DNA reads TGTGCCAGCAGTCCCAACCCCGTCGGGTATGGCGAGCAGTACTTC. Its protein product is CASSPNPVGYGEQYF.

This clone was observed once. Here the CDR3 reads CASRPAGQGVSEQFF. DNA of the CDR3: TGTGCCAGCAGACCCGCGGGACAGGGAGTTAGTGAGCAGTTCTTC. The V and J genes are TRBV6-5 and TRBJ2-1; the match to TRBD1 covers 9 bases. The J segment lost 9 bases and the V segment lost 6 bases, leaving 12 bases of the junction unmatched. Per the germline V gene, CDR1 is MNHEY and CDR2 is SVGAGI. The CDR3 spans 15 residues.

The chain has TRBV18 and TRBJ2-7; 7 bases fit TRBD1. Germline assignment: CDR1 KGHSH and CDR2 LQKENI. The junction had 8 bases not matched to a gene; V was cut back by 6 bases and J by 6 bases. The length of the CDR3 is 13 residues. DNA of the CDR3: TGTGCCAGCTCCAAAACAGGGGTGAGCGAGCAGTACTTC. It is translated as CASSKTGVSEQYF. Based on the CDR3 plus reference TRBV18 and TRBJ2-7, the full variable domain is NAGVMQNPRHLVRRRGQEARLRCSPMKGHSHVYWYRQLPEEGLKFMVYLQKENIIDESGMPKERFSAEFPKEGPSILRIQQVVRGDSAAYFCASSKTGVSEQYFGPGTRLTVT.

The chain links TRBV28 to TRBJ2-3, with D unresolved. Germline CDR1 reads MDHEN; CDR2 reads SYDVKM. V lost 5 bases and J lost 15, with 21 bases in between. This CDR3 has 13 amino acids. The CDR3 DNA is TGTGCCAGCAGTCCCCGGTTAGGCTGGAGTAATTATTTT. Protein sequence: CASSPRLGWSNYF.

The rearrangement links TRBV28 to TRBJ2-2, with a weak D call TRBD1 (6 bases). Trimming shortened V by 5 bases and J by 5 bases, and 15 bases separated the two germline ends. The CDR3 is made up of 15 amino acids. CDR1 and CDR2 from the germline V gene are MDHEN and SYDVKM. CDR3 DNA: TGTGCCAGCAGTGCTGGGGGCTTTGGAACCGGGGAGCTGTTTTTT. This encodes CASSAGGFGTGELFF.

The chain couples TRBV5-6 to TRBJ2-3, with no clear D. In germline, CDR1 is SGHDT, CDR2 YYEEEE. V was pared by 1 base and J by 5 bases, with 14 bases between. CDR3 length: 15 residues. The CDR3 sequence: CASSLRFNEKDTQYF. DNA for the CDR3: TGTGCCAGCAGCTTGAGGTTCAACGAGAAAGATACGCAGTATTTT.

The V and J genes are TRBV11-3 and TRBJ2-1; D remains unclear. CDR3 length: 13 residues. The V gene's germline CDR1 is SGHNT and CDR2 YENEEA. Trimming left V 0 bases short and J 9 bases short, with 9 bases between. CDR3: CASSLESASEQFF. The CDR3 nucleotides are TGTGCCAGCAGCTTAGAGAGCGCGAGTGAGCAGTTCTTC.

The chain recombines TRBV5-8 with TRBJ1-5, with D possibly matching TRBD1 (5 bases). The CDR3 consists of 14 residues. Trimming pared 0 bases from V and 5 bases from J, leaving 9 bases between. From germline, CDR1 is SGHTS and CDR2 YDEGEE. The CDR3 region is CASSLAGRDQPQHF. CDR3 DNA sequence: TGTGCCAGCAGCTTGGCAGGGAGGGATCAGCCCCAGCATTTT.

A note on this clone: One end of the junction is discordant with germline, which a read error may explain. The DNA for the CDR3 is TGTGCCACCTATCTTGGGGCTAGCGGGATTGTCCTTAGCTCCGACGAGCAGTACTTC. Translation gives CATYLGASGIVLSSDEQYF. The rearrangement uses TRBV28 and TRBJ2-7; 9 positions match TRBD2. There are 19 residues in the CDR3. Looked up from germline, CDR1 is MDHEN and CDR2 is SYDVKM.

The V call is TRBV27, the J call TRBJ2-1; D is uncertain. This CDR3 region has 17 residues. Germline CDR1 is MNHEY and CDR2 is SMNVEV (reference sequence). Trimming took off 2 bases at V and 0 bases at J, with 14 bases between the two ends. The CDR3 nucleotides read TGTGCCAGCAGTTTACTCCCGGCGCATGACTCCTACAATGAGCAGTTCTTC. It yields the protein CASSLLPAHDSYNEQFF.

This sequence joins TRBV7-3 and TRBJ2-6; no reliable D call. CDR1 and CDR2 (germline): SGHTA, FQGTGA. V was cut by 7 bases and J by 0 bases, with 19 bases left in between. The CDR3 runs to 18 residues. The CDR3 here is CASTRNPLVSSGANVLTF. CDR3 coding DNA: TGTGCCAGCACACGGAACCCATTAGTCTCCTCTGGGGCCAACGTCCTGACTTTC. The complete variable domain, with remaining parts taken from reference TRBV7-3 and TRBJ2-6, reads GAGVSQTPSNKVTEKGKYVELRCDPISGHTALYWYRQSLGQGPEFLIYFQGTGAADDSGLPNDRFFAVRPEGSVSTLKIQRTERGDSAVYLCASTRNPLVSSGANVLTFGAGSRLTVL.

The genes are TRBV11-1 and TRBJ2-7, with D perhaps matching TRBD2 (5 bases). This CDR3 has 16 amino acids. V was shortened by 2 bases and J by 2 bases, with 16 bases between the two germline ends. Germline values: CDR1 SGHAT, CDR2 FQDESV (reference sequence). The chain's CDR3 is CASSLSGSGDPYEQYF. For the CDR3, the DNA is TGTGCCAGCAGCTTAAGTGGAAGCGGAGACCCCTACGAGCAGTACTTC. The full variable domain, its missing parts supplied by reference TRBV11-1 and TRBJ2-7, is EAEVAQSPRYKITEKSQAVAFWCDPISGHATLYWYRQILGQGPELLVQFQDESVVDDSQLPKDRFSAERLKGVDSTLKIQPAELGDSAMYLCASSLSGSGDPYEQYFGPGTRLTVT.

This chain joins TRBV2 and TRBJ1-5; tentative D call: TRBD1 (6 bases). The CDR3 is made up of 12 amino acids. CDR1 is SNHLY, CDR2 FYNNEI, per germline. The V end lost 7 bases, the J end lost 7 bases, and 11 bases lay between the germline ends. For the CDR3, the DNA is TGTGCCAGCATGGGTACAGGGCAGCCCCAGCATTTT. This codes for CASMGTGQPQHF.

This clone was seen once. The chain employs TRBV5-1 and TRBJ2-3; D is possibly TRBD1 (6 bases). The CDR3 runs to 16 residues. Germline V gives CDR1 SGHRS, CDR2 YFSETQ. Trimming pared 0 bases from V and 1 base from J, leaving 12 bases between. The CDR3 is CASSLAMGAGTDTQYF. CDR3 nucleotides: TGCGCCAGCAGCTTGGCCATGGGGGCTGGCACAGATACGCAGTATTTT.

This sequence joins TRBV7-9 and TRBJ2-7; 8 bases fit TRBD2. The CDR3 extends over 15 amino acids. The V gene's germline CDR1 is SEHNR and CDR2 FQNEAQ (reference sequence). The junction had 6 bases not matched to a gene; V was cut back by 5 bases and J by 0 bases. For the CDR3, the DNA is TGTGCCAGCAGCCTTAACGGACTAGCCTCCTACGAGCAGTACTTC. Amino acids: CASSLNGLASYEQYF.

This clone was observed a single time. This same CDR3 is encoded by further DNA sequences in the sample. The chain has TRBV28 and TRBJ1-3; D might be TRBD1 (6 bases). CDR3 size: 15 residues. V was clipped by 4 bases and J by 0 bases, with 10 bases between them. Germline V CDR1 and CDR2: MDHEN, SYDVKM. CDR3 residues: CASSSTGNSGNTIYF. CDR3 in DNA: TGTGCCAGCAGTTCGACAGGCAACTCTGGAAACACCATATATTTT.

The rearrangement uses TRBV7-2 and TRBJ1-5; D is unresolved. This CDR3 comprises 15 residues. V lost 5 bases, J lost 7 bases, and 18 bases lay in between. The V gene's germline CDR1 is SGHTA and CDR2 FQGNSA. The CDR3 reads CASSRVANSGQPQHF. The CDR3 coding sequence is TGTGCCAGCAGCCGGGTGGCGAATTCGGGACAGCCCCAGCATTTT.

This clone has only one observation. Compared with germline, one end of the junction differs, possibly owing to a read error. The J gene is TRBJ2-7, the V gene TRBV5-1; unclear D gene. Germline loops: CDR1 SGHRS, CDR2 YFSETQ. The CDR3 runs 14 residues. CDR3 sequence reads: CASSPQNEEDEQYF. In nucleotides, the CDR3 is TGTGCCAGCAGCCCACAAAACGAGGAAGACGAGCAGTACTTC.

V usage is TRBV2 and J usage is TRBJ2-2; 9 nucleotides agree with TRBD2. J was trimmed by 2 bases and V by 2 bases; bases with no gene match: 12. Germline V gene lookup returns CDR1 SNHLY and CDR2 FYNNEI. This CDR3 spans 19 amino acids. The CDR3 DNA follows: TGTGCCAGCAGTGAAAGGGCATTAGCGGGAGTGATAAACACCGGGGAGCTGTTTTTT. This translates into CASSERALAGVINTGELFF.